This T cell receptor (beta chain) appears in the sequencing data of a study of T cell responses to AZD1222 COVID-19 vaccine. Study conclusions and caveats: It should be noted that donors were predominantly white British and more often female, and clonal diversity was possibly underestimated.

The method was immunoSEQ multiplex PCR; TCRdb's version includes in-frame clones alone and lacks a portion of them. Here the sample spans just under 95,000 clones, over 75% being singletons. Of note for this clone: Its antigen is still unknown.

The CDR3 runs to 16 residues. Germline V lookup: CDR1 KGHDR, CDR2 SFDVKD. V was clipped by 2 bases and J by 0 bases, with 12 bases between them. The rearrangement joins TRBV24-1 to TRBJ1-1, with D perhaps TRBD1 (5 bases). The sequence came from an adult in good health. This material consisted of peripheral blood, taken on day 0 of AZD1222 vaccination. The CDR3 loop is CATSDSKGTVNTEAFF. Written as DNA, the CDR3 is TGTGCCACCAGTGATTCAAAAGGGACGGTGAACACTGAAGCTTTCTTT.